This entry is about one T cell receptor (beta chain). As for time point: newly diagnosed GD, antithyroid drugs for less than 3 months. The TCR library used RNA extracted from PBMCs. The sample belongs to a study of regulatory T cells in long-lasting Graves disease. CDR3 regions were amplified by Arm-PCR using iRepertoire HTBI primers to build TCR beta libraries. TCRdb used MiXCR to reprocess the multiplex PCR reads, holding one entry per CDR3 protein. Of around 500,000 distinct CDR3 sequences listed, approximately 13% are singletons. CDR1 and CDR2 (germline): MNHNS, SASEGT. The CDR3 length is 11 residues. Trimming pared 7 bases from V and 8 bases from J, leaving 9 bases between. Separately, the same data were catalogued under a study of T cells in Graves' hyperthyroidism and ophthalmopathy. That paper notes: Pregnant or lactating patients were excluded, as were those with uncontrolled infection or other autoimmune disease.

The chain has TRBV6-1 and TRBJ2-4; D is perhaps TRBD2 (5 bases). The TCR sequence derives from a man aged 25 to 40 with Graves disease. Sequenced material: peripheral blood mononuclear cells (PBMCs), taken at new diagnosis, from a patient treated with antithyroid drugs. CDR3 protein: CASKGADIQYF. The CDR3 DNA is TGTGCCAGCAAGGGAGCCGACATTCAGTACTTC.